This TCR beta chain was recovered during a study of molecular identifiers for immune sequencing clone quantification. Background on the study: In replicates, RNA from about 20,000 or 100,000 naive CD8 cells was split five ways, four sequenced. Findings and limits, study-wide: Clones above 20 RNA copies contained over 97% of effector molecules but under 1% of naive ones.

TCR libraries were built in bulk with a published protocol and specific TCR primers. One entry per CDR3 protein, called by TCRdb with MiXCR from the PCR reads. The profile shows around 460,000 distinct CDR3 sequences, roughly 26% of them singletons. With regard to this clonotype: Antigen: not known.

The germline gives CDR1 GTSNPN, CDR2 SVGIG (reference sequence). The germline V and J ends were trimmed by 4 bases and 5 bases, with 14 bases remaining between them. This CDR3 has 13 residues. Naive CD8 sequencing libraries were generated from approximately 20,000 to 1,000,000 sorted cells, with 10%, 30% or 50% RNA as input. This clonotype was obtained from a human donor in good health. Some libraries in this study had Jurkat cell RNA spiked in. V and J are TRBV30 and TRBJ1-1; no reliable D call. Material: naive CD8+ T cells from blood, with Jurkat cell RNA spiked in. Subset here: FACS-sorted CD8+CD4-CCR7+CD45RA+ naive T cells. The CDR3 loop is CAWNPVEGTEAFF. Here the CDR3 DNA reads TGTGCCTGGAACCCAGTGGAGGGAACTGAAGCTTTCTTT.